This record covers a single TCR beta chain. The record originates from a study of blood T cell repertoires in COVID-19. V gave up 4 bases and J gave up 10 bases; unmatched junction bases: 3. Germline loops: CDR1 MNHEY, CDR2 SVGAGI. The CDR3 sequence is 12 residues long. The assay was immunoSEQ multiplex PCR, and TCRdb's table has in-frame clones only and misses some. The sample lists approximately 210,000 clones, around four fifths occurring once. V is TRBV6-5 and J is TRBJ1-2; 10 bases fit TRBD1. This clonotype was sampled from a man in his fifties or sixties with active or convalescent COVID-19. Material: peripheral blood. The CDR3 region has the DNA TGTGCCAGCAGTTTGACAGGGGGCATCTACACCTTC. It encodes CASSLTGGIYTF.